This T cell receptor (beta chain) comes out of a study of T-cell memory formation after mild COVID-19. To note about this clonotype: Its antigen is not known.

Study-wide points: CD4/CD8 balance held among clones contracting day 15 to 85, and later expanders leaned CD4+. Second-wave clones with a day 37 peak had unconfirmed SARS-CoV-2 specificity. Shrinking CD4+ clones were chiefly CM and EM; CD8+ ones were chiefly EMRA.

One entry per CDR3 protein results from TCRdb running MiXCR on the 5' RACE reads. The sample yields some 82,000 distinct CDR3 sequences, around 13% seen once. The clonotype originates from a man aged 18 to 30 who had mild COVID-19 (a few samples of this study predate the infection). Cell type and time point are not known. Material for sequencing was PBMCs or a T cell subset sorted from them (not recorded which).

For the CDR3, the DNA is TGTGCCAGCCTCCTGACAGACAACACTGAAGCTTTCTTT. Its protein product is CASLLTDNTEAFF. The chain combines TRBV19 with TRBJ1-1, with TRBD1 as a possible D gene (5 bases). The CDR3 consists of 13 residues. In germline, CDR1 is LNHDA, CDR2 SQIVND (reference sequence). V was shortened by 9 bases and J by 2 bases, with 13 bases between the two germline ends.